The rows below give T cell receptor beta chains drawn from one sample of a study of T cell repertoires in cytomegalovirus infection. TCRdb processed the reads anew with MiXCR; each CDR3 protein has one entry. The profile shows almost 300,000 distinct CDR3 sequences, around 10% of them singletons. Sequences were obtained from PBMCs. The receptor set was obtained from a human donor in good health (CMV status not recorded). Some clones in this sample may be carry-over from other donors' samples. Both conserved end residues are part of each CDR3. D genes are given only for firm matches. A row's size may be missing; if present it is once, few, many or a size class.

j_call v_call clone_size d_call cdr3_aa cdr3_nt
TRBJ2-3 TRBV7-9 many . CASSLRQVGTDTQYF TGTGCCAGCAGCTTACGACAGGTCGGAACAGATACGCAGTATTTT
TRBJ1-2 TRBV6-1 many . CASRISTEPSYGYTF TGTGCCAGCAGGATCTCGACGGAGCCATCATATGGCTACACCTTC
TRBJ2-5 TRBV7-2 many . CASSKLLVSVQETQYF TGTGCCAGCAGCAAGCTACTAGTTTCGGTACAAGAGACCCAGTACTTC
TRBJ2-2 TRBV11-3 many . CASSLYGGTGELFF TGTGCCAGCAGCTTATATGGAGGCACCGGGGAGCTGTTTTTT
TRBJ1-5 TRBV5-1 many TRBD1 CASSLGTGNHQPQHF TGCGCCAGCAGCTTGGGGACAGGGAACCATCAGCCCCAGCATTTT
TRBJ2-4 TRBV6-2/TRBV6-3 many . CASSWDRLAKNIQYF TGTGCCAGCAGTTGGGACCGCCTAGCCAAAAACATTCAGTACTTC
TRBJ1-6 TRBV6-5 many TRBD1 CASSYDRGAYNSPLHF TGTGCCAGCAGTTACGACAGGGGCGCCTATAATTCACCCCTCCACTTT
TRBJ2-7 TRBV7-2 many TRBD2 CASSSLAGGSGEQYF TGTGCCAGCAGCTCCTTAGCGGGGGGATCGGGCGAGCAGTACTTC
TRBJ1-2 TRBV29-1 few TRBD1 CSAWDSLKDGYTF TGCAGCGCTTGGGACAGCTTAAAGGATGGCTACACCTTC
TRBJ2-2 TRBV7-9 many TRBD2 CASRYSGGLNTGELFF TGTGCCAGCAGATATAGCGGGGGTCTGAACACCGGGGAGCTGTTTTTT
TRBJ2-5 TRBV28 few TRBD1 CASSSVDRAEFETQYF TGTGCCAGCAGTTCCGTCGACAGGGCCGAGTTCGAGACCCAGTACTTC
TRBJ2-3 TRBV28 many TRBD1 CASSPGTGAVTQYF TGTGCCAGCAGTCCGGGGACAGGGGCGGTTACGCAGTATTTT
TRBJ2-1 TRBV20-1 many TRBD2 CSAPRGGTYNEQFF TGCAGTGCCCCTCGGGGGGGGACCTACAATGAGCAGTTCTTC
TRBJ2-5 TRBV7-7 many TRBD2 CASSVSGGAWETQYF TGTGCTAGCAGCGTCTCCGGGGGGGCGTGGGAGACCCAGTACTTC
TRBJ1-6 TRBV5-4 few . CASSWEGTRTISPLHF TGTGCCAGCAGCTGGGAGGGGACGCGGACAATTTCACCCCTCCACTTT
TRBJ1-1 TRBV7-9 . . CASSLGNNEAFF TGTGCCAGCAGCTTAGGGAACAACGAAGCTTTCTTT
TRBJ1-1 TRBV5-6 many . CASSRAHDRLDRDTEAFF TGTGCCAGCAGCAGGGCCCATGACAGACTAGACCGTGACACTGAAGCTTTCTTT
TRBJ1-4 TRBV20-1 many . CSASEVATNEKLFF TGCAGTGCTAGCGAGGTAGCAACTAATGAAAAACTGTTTTTT
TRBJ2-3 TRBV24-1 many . CATSDPSEAWDTQYF TGTGCCACCAGTGATCCGAGCGAGGCCTGGGATACGCAGTATTTT
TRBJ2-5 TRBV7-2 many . CASSFSTRAETQYF TGTGCCAGCAGCTTCTCGACGAGGGCAGAGACCCAGTACTTC
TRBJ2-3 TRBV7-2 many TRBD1 CASSLAGTGVTDTQYF TGTGCCAGCAGCTTAGCGGGGACAGGGGTCACAGATACGCAGTATTTT
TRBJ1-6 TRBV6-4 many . CASSDSHVGGIDNSPLHF TGTGCCAGCAGTGACTCCCACGTTGGGGGGATTGACAATTCACCCCTCCACTTT
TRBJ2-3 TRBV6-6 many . CASSSTQGLAQEDTQYF TGTGCCAGCAGTTCAACACAGGGTCTAGCACAAGAAGATACGCAGTATTTT
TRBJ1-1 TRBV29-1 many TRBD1 CSAGQGWGTEAFF TGCAGCGCGGGACAGGGTTGGGGCACTGAAGCTTTCTTT
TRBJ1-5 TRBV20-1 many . CSAITYSNQPQHF TGCAGTGCCATCACATACTCCAATCAGCCCCAGCATTTT
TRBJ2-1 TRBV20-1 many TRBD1 CSAPGQAYSYNEQFF TGCAGTGCTCCGGGACAGGCCTACTCCTACAATGAGCAGTTCTTC
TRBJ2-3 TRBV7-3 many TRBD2 CASSRTSGGAADTQYF TGTGCCAGCAGCCGGACTAGCGGGGGTGCAGCGGATACGCAGTATTTT
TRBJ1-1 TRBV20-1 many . CSAPRGGRTEAFF TGCAGTGCTCCTCGGGGGGGGCGGACTGAAGCTTTCTTT
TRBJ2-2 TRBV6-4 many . CASRSSSFTGELFF TGTGCCAGCAGGAGTAGTAGTTTCACCGGGGAGCTGTTTTTT
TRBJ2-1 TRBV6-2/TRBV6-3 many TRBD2 CASKVGLAGNEQFF TGTGCCAGCAAGGTGGGACTAGCAGGCAATGAGCAGTTCTTC
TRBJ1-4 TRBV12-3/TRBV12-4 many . CASNQGGLYEKLFF TGTGCCAGCAACCAAGGGGGGCTCTACGAAAAACTGTTTTTT
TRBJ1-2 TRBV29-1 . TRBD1 CSVLDRENGYTF TGCAGCGTACTGGACAGGGAGAATGGCTACACCTTC